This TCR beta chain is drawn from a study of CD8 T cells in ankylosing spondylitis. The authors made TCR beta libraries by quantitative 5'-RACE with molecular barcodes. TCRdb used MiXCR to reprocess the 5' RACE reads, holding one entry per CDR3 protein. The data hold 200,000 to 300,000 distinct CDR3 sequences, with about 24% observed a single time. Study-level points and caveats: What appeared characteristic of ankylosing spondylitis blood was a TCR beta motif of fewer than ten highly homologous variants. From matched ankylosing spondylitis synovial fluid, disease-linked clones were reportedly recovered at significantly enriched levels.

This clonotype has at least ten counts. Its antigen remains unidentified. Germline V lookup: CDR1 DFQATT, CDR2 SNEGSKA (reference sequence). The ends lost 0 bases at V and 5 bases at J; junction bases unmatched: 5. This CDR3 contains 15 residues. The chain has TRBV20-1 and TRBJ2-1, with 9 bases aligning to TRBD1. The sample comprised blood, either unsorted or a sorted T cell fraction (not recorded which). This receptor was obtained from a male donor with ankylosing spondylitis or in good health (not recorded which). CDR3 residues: CSARDTGGRDNEQFF. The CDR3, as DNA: TGCAGTGCTAGAGATACAGGGGGCAGGGACAATGAGCAGTTCTTC.